The clone carrying this TCR beta chain was detected only a few times. As yet, its antigen is unknown. J lost 2 bases, V lost 2 bases, and 6 bases had no gene match. Per the germline V gene, CDR1 is SEHNR and CDR2 is FQNEAQ (reference sequence). This CDR3 has 17 residues. The data derive from a study of blood T cells in healthy people across ages. Study-wide results and limits: Long-lived donors carried more naive CD4+ cells and greater diversity than aged donors.

It was with a sample-barcoded 5' primer and a J-beta primer mix that a second PCR of roughly 7 to 12 cycles was run. TCRdb reprocessed the 5' RACE reads via MiXCR and lists one record per CDR3 protein. The table has about 830,000 distinct CDR3 sequences, 58% seen once. The material sequenced was blood. The source is a man aged 30-40 years in good health. The gene calls are TRBV7-9 and TRBJ2-4, with 10 bases identical to TRBD1. Written as DNA, the CDR3 is TGTGCCAGCAGCTTATGGGGACAGGGGCGAACCAAAAACATTCAGTACTTC. Translating gives CASSLWGQGRTKNIQYF.